The T cell receptor (beta chain) under discussion was sequenced for a study of long-term antiretroviral therapy in people with HIV. Study outcomes and limitations: Compared with controls, HIV repertoires showed narrower CDR3 length ranges. Repertoire dominance by clones expanded before ART was seen at all time points.

Remarks on this clone: Antigen specificity is unknown.

Version v3.0 of the immunoSEQ assay was performed at survey level. Produced via immunoSEQ multiplex PCR; TCRdb's table is partial and in-frame only. The table shows 20,000 to 25,000 clones, with roughly 78% occurring only once. The CDR3 is 16 residues long. J was trimmed by 2 bases and V by 1 base; bases with no gene match: 4. Germline values: CDR1 SNHLY, CDR2 FYNNEI. This sequence was found in a woman aged 40 to 50 with HIV. The material sequenced was unsorted PBMCs, taken 4.1 years after starting antiretroviral therapy. This chain connects TRBV2 to TRBJ2-3, with 9 bases aligning to TRBD2. CDR3 residues: CASSEVSSGATDTQYF. CDR3 coding DNA: TGTGCCAGCAGTGAAGTGTCTAGCGGGGCCACAGATACGCAGTATTTT.